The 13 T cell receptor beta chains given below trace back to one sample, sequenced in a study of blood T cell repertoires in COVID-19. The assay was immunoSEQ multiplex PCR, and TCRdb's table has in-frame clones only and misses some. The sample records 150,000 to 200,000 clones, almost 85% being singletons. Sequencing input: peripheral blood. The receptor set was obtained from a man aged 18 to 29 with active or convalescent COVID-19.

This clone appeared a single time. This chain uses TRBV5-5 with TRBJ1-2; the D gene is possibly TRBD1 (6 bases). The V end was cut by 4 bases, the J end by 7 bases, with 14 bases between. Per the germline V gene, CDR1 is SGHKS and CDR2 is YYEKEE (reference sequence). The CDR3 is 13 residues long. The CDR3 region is CASSPRGGGGYTF. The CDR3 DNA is TGTGCCAGCAGCCCCAGGGGAGGGGGTGGCTACACCTTC.

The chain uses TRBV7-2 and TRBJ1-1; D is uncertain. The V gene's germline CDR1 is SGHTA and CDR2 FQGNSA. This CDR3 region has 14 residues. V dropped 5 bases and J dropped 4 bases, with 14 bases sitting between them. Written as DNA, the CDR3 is TGTGCCAGCAGCCCCCAGGTGGGTTCCACTGAAGCTTTCTTT. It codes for CASSPQVGSTEAFF.

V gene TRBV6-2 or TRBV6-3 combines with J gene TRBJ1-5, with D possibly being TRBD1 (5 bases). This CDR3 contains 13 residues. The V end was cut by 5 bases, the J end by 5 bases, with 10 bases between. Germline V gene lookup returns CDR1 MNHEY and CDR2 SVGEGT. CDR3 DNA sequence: TGTGCCAGCAGTCCCGACAGCTATCAGCCCCAGCATTTT. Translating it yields CASSPDSYQPQHF.

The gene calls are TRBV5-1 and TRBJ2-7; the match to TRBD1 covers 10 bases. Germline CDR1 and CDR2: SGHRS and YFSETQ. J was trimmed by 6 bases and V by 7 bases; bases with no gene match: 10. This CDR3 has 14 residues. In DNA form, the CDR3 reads TGCGCCAGCTCCCGGGACAGGGGTTTTTCCGAGCAGTACTTC. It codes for CASSRDRGFSEQYF. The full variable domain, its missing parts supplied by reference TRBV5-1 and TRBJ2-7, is KAGVTQTPRYLIKTRGQQVTLSCSPISGHRSVSWYQQTPGQGLQFLFEYFSETQRNKGNFPGRFSGRQFSNSRSEMNVSTLELGDSALYLCASSRDRGFSEQYFGPGTRLTVT.

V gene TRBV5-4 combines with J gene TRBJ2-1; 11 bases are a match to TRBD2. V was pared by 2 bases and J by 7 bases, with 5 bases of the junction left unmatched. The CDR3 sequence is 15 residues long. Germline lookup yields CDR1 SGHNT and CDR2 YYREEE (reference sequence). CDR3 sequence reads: CASSLTSGGHNEQFF. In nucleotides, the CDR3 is TGTGCCAGCAGCTTAACTAGCGGGGGACATAATGAGCAGTTCTTC.

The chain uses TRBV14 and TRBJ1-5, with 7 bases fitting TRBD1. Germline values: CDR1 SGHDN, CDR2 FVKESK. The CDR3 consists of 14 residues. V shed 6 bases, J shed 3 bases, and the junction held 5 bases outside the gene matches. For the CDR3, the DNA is TGTGCCAGCAGTCGACAGGGTACCAATCAGCCCCAGCATTTT. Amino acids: CASSRQGTNQPQHF.

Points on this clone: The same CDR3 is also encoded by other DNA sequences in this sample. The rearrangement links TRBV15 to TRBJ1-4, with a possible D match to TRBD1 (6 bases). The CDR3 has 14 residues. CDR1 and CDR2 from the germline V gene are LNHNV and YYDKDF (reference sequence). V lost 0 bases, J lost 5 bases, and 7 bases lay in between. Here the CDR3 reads CATSREQGNEKLFF. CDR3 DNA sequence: TGTGCCACCAGCAGAGAACAGGGAAATGAAAAACTGTTTTTT.

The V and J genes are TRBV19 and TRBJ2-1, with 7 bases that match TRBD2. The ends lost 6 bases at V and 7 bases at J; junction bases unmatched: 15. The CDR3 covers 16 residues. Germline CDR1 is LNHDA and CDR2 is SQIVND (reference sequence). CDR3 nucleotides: TGTGCCAGTAGCCCCCTAGTGAACACCGGGGGGAATGAGCAGTTCTTC. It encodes CASSPLVNTGGNEQFF.

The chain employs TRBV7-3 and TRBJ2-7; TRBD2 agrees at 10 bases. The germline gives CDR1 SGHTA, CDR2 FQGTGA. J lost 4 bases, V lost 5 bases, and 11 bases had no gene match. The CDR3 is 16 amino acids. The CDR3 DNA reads TGTGCCAGCAGCCCCGGTGGCCTAGCGGGAGCTTACGAGCAGTACTTC. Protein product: CASSPGGLAGAYEQYF.

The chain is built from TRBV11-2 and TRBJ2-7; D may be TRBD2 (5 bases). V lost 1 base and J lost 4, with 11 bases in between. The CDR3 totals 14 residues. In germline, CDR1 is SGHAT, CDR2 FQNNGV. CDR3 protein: CASSLVLASYEQYF. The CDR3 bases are TGTGCCAGCAGCTTAGTCCTAGCTAGTTACGAGCAGTACTTC.

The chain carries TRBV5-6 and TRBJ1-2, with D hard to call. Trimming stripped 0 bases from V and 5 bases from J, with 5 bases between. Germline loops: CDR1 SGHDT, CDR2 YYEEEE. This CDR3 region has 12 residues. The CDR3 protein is CASSLAEYGYTF. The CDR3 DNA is TGTGCCAGCAGCTTGGCCGAGTATGGCTACACCTTC.

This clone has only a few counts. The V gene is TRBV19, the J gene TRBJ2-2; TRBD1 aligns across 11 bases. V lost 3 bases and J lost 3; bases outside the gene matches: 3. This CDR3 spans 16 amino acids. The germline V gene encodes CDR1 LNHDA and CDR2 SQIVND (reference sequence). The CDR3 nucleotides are TGTGCCAGTAGTATTCTGGGACAGGGGGACACCGGGGAGCTGTTTTTT. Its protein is CASSILGQGDTGELFF.

CDR3 nucleotide sequence: TGTGCCAGCAGCAAAAATACAGGGTTGAATCAGCCCCAGCATTTT. Protein sequence: CASSKNTGLNQPQHF. The chain is built from TRBV7-6 and TRBJ1-5; TRBD1 might be the D (6 bases). The ends were cut back, 5 bases at V and 4 bases at J, with 15 bases in the middle. Germline lookup yields CDR1 SGHVS and CDR2 FNYEAQ. The CDR3 length is 15 residues.